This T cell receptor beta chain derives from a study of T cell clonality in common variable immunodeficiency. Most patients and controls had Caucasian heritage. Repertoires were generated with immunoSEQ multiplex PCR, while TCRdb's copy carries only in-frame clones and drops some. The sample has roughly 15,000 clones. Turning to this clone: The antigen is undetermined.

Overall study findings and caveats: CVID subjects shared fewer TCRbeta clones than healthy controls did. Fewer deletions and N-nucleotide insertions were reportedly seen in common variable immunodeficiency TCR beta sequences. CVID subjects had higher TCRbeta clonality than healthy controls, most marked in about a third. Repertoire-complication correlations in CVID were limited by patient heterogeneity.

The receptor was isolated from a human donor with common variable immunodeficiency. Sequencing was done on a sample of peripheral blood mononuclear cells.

CDR3: CASSALASTNEKLFF. Partial CDR3 DNA: TGTGCCAGCAGCGCCCTCGCGAGCACTAATGAAAAA. The rearrangement uses TRBV9 and TRBJ1-4, with D uncertain. Read sequence stops 3 residues before the CDR3 end, and the germline J gene provides the missing end. V lost 3 bases and J 2 bases, leaving 11 bases between the germline ends. The CDR3 contains 15 residues. Germline-derived CDR1 and CDR2 are SGDLS and YYNGEE.